This T cell receptor (beta chain) was recovered during a study of cytomegalovirus exposure and HLA in healthy donors. Study outcomes and limitations: Several top significant clusters appeared, in a later analysis, to be linked to common viral pathogens.

Researchers ran the PCR with 60 Vbeta and 13 Jbeta primers. Sequenced by immunoSEQ multiplex PCR; TCRdb stores in-frame clones only, minus some. Here the sample spans 250,000 to 300,000 clones, about 90% being singletons. Germline values: CDR1 SSHAT, CDR2 FNYEAQ (reference sequence). V shed 5 bases and J 4 bases; nucleotides not matched to a gene: 5. This CDR3 spans 14 amino acids. As concerns this clone: Its target is unknown.

The chain links TRBV7-7 to TRBJ2-7, with 10 nucleotides matching TRBD1. The sequenced sample was PBMCs. The clonotype originates from a girl aged 2 to 10 in good health and CMV-seronegative. The CDR3, as DNA: TGTGCCAGCAGCGCCGGGACAGGGGCGTACGAGCAGTACTTC. Translating it yields CASSAGTGAYEQYF.